This T cell receptor beta chain was identified during a study of blood T cell repertoires in COVID-19. Only one count was recorded for this clone. Sequencing was performed with immunoSEQ multiplex PCR; in TCRdb, only in-frame clones are kept and a portion is missing. The sample records about 66,000 clones, approximately 88% being singletons. The sequence derives from a woman aged 65 to 85 with acute or convalescent COVID-19. Sequencing used peripheral blood.

For the CDR3, the DNA is TGTGCCATCAGTGAGCACAGGGGGCGAAGTAGCAATCAGCCCCAGCATTTT. This translates into CAISEHRGRSSNQPQHF. V gene TRBV10-3 combines with J gene TRBJ1-5, with 9 bases fitting TRBD1. Germline V gene lookup returns CDR1 ENHRY and CDR2 SYGVKD. V lost 2 bases and J lost 0; bases outside the gene matches: 5. This CDR3 is 17 amino acids long.